The rows below give T cell receptor beta chains drawn from one sample of a study of lymphopenia after photon versus proton radiotherapy. Clones were read by immunoSEQ multiplex PCR, and TCRdb kept only the in-frame ones, dropping some. Among tens of thousands of clones, just over 85% were seen once, and the ten largest hold approximately 10%. This specimen consisted of peripheral blood, obtained from a patient treated with proton-based radiotherapy. The receptor set was obtained from a woman aged 70-85 years with pancreatic cancer. Some clones in this sample may be carry-over from other donors' samples. Both conserved end residues are part of each CDR3. The D gene is left open where the match is weak. Only part of the rows carry a size: once, few, many, or a class if the clone is expanded.

V gene: TRBV19; clone size: .; J gene: TRBJ2-7; D gene: TRBD1; CDR3 length: 13; CDR3 protein: CASGQGYSYEQYF; CDR3 DNA: TGTGCCAGTGGACAGGGGTATTCCTACGAGCAGTACTTC
V gene: TRBV9; clone size: few; J gene: TRBJ2-5; D gene: TRBD2; CDR3 length: 14; CDR3 protein: CASSPPGLVETQYF; CDR3 DNA: TGTGCCAGCAGCCCTCCTGGACTAGTAGAGACCCAGTACTTC
V gene: TRBV7-9; clone size: .; J gene: TRBJ2-2; D gene: .; CDR3 length: 16; CDR3 protein: CASSSQGGANTGELFF; CDR3 DNA: TGTGCCAGCAGCAGCCAGGGGGGTGCGAACACCGGGGAGCTGTTTTTT
V gene: TRBV10-3; clone size: .; J gene: TRBJ1-4; D gene: TRBD1; CDR3 length: 14; CDR3 protein: CAISQRGQNEKLFF; CDR3 DNA: TGTGCCATCAGTCAAAGGGGGCAGAATGAAAAACTGTTTTTT
V gene: TRBV2; clone size: .; J gene: TRBJ2-7; D gene: .; CDR3 length: 14; CDR3 protein: CASSPGTPAFEQYF; CDR3 DNA: TGTGCCAGCAGTCCCGGGACACCTGCTTTCGAGCAGTACTTC
V gene: TRBV9; clone size: .; J gene: TRBJ2-2; D gene: TRBD2; CDR3 length: 16; CDR3 protein: CASSTGLAGGTGELFF; CDR3 DNA: TGTGCCAGCAGCACGGGACTAGCGGGAGGGACCGGGGAGCTGTTTTTT
V gene: TRBV5-4; clone size: .; J gene: TRBJ2-3; D gene: .; CDR3 length: 13; CDR3 protein: CASSVQGTDTQYF; CDR3 DNA: TGTGCCAGCAGCGTACAGGGCACAGATACGCAGTATTTT
V gene: TRBV4-2; clone size: .; J gene: TRBJ2-7; D gene: TRBD1; CDR3 length: 15; CDR3 protein: CASSPGTGVFYEQYF; CDR3 DNA: TGTGCCAGCAGCCCCGGGACAGGGGTCTTCTACGAGCAGTACTTC
V gene: TRBV11-2; clone size: .; J gene: TRBJ1-3; D gene: TRBD1; CDR3 length: 17; CDR3 protein: CASSLWTGKTSGNTIYF; CDR3 DNA: TGTGCCAGCAGCCTGTGGACAGGGAAGACCTCTGGAAACACCATATATTTT
V gene: TRBV10-3; clone size: once; J gene: TRBJ2-7; D gene: .; CDR3 length: 13; CDR3 protein: CAISLTSSYEQYF; CDR3 DNA: TGTGCCATCAGCTTGACTAGCTCCTACGAGCAGTACTTC
V gene: TRBV7-6; clone size: .; J gene: TRBJ2-1; D gene: .; CDR3 length: 14; CDR3 protein: CASSPARGTNEQFF; CDR3 DNA: TGTGCCAGCAGCCCGGCGAGGGGAACCAATGAGCAGTTCTTC
V gene: TRBV7-2; clone size: .; J gene: TRBJ2-7; D gene: TRBD2; CDR3 length: 15; CDR3 protein: CASSKAGGGGYEQYF; CDR3 DNA: TGTGCCAGCAGCAAAGCGGGAGGAGGGGGCTACGAGCAGTACTTC
V gene: TRBV5-1; clone size: .; J gene: TRBJ2-5; D gene: .; CDR3 length: 14; CDR3 protein: CASSLGAQGETQYF; CDR3 DNA: TGCGCCAGCAGCTTGGGGGCTCAGGGAGAGACCCAGTACTTC
V gene: TRBV7-2; clone size: .; J gene: TRBJ2-7; D gene: TRBD1; CDR3 length: 15; CDR3 protein: CASSLGGQGVYEQYF; CDR3 DNA: TGTGCCAGCAGCTTAGGTGGCCAGGGGGTCTACGAGCAGTACTTC
V gene: TRBV6-6; clone size: .; J gene: TRBJ2-1; D gene: TRBD2; CDR3 length: 14; CDR3 protein: CASINSGTYNEQFF; CDR3 DNA: TGTGCCAGCATCAATAGCGGGACTTACAATGAGCAGTTCTTC
V gene: TRBV5-1; clone size: .; J gene: TRBJ1-2; D gene: .; CDR3 length: 10; CDR3 protein: CASTPGGYTF; CDR3 DNA: TGCGCCAGCACACCGGGGGGCTACACCTTC
V gene: TRBV4-2; clone size: .; J gene: TRBJ2-7; D gene: TRBD2; CDR3 length: 16; CDR3 protein: CASSQEGTSGIYEQYF; CDR3 DNA: TGTGCCAGCAGCCAAGAGGGGACTAGCGGAATCTACGAGCAGTACTTC
V gene: TRBV28; clone size: once; J gene: TRBJ2-3; D gene: .; CDR3 length: 15; CDR3 protein: CASSFRLGGADTQYF; CDR3 DNA: TGTGCCAGCAGTTTTCGACTAGGGGGGGCAGATACGCAGTATTTT
V gene: TRBV11-2; clone size: .; J gene: TRBJ1-2; D gene: .; CDR3 length: 16; CDR3 protein: CASSETGGQGLYGYTF; CDR3 DNA: TGTGCCAGCAGCGAGACGGGAGGGCAGGGTCTCTATGGCTACACCTTC
V gene: TRBV10-1; clone size: .; J gene: TRBJ2-7; D gene: TRBD1; CDR3 length: 15; CDR3 protein: CASSESRDSHDEQYF; CDR3 DNA: TGCGCCAGCAGTGAGTCAAGGGACAGCCATGACGAGCAGTACTTC
V gene: TRBV19; clone size: .; J gene: TRBJ2-2; D gene: TRBD2; CDR3 length: 14; CDR3 protein: CATSPREGRGELFF; CDR3 DNA: TGTGCCACCTCCCCGCGGGAGGGCCGGGGGGAGCTGTTTTTT
V gene: TRBV10-3; clone size: .; J gene: TRBJ2-5; D gene: TRBD2; CDR3 length: 17; CDR3 protein: CAISEPPLAGAQETQYF; CDR3 DNA: TGTGCCATCAGTGAGCCCCCGCTAGCGGGGGCACAAGAGACCCAGTACTTC
V gene: TRBV2; clone size: once; J gene: TRBJ1-2; D gene: .; CDR3 length: 14; CDR3 protein: CASHDGGANYGYTF; CDR3 DNA: TGTGCCAGCCACGACGGGGGGGCTAACTATGGCTACACCTTC
V gene: TRBV27; clone size: .; J gene: TRBJ1-1; D gene: .; CDR3 length: 14; CDR3 protein: CASSLSVRAIEAFF; CDR3 DNA: TGTGCCAGCAGTTTATCGGTGAGGGCTATTGAAGCTTTCTTT
V gene: TRBV6-4; clone size: .; J gene: TRBJ1-2; D gene: .; CDR3 length: 13; CDR3 protein: CASSDVAGYGYTF; CDR3 DNA: TGTGCCAGCAGTGACGTGGCCGGCTATGGCTACACCTTC
V gene: TRBV30; clone size: .; J gene: TRBJ1-1; D gene: TRBD1; CDR3 length: 15; CDR3 protein: CAWRPPDRVNTEAFF; CDR3 DNA: TGTGCCTGGAGACCCCCGGACAGGGTGAACACTGAAGCTTTCTTT
V gene: TRBV4-1; clone size: .; J gene: TRBJ1-5; D gene: .; CDR3 length: 16; CDR3 protein: CASSQDLSASNQPQHF; CDR3 DNA: TGCGCCAGCAGCCAAGATCTATCCGCCAGCAATCAGCCCCAGCATTTT
V gene: TRBV5-1; clone size: .; J gene: TRBJ1-1; D gene: TRBD1; CDR3 length: 14; CDR3 protein: CASSLGTVLTEAFF; CDR3 DNA: TGCGCCAGCAGCCTCGGGACAGTGCTCACTGAAGCTTTCTTT
V gene: TRBV29-1; clone size: .; J gene: TRBJ2-7; D gene: TRBD1; CDR3 length: 14; CDR3 protein: CSVLTGTGGDEQYF; CDR3 DNA: TGCAGCGTCCTTACCGGGACAGGGGGCGACGAGCAGTACTTC
V gene: TRBV6-1; clone size: .; J gene: TRBJ2-3; D gene: .; CDR3 length: 14; CDR3 protein: CASREDVSPDTQYF; CDR3 DNA: TGTGCCAGCAGGGAAGATGTAAGCCCAGATACGCAGTATTTT
V gene: TRBV6-1; clone size: .; J gene: TRBJ2-7; D gene: TRBD2; CDR3 length: 13; CDR3 protein: CAGGTSGTYEQYF; CDR3 DNA: TGTGCCGGCGGGACTAGCGGGACCTACGAGCAGTACTTC
V gene: TRBV5-5; clone size: .; J gene: TRBJ1-2; D gene: .; CDR3 length: 15; CDR3 protein: CASSLAVLAWGGYTF; CDR3 DNA: TGTGCCAGCAGCTTGGCAGTGCTAGCATGGGGCGGCTACACCTTC
V gene: TRBV23-1; clone size: .; J gene: TRBJ2-1; D gene: TRBD2; CDR3 length: 17; CDR3 protein: CASSQMGTSGSRNEQFF; CDR3 DNA: TGCGCCAGCAGTCAAATGGGGACTAGCGGGAGTAGGAATGAGCAGTTCTTC
V gene: TRBV21-1; clone size: few; J gene: TRBJ1-5; D gene: .; CDR3 length: 14; CDR3 protein: CASSELVANQPQHF; CDR3 DNA: TGTGCCAGCAGCGAATTGGTAGCAAATCAGCCCCAGCATTTT
V gene: TRBV6-5; clone size: .; J gene: TRBJ1-2; D gene: .; CDR3 length: 12; CDR3 protein: CASSSRINGYTF; CDR3 DNA: TGTGCCAGCAGTTCCCGAATCAATGGCTACACCTTC
V gene: TRBV11-2; clone size: .; J gene: TRBJ2-3; D gene: .; CDR3 length: 13; CDR3 protein: CASSLGGTDTQYF; CDR3 DNA: TGTGCCAGCAGCCTGGGAGGCACAGATACGCAGTATTTT
V gene: TRBV7-2; clone size: .; J gene: TRBJ2-2; D gene: TRBD2; CDR3 length: 15; CDR3 protein: CASSGASGRSGELFF; CDR3 DNA: TGTGCCAGCAGCGGGGCTAGCGGGAGGTCCGGGGAGCTGTTTTTT
V gene: TRBV28; clone size: .; J gene: TRBJ2-3; D gene: .; CDR3 length: 13; CDR3 protein: CASSLGLSLPQYF; CDR3 DNA: TGTGCCAGCAGTTTAGGGCTTAGTCTTCCGCAGTATTTT
V gene: TRBV5-1; clone size: .; J gene: TRBJ2-3; D gene: TRBD1; CDR3 length: 15; CDR3 protein: CASSLDRADTDTQYF; CDR3 DNA: TGCGCCAGCAGCTTAGACAGGGCGGACACAGATACGCAGTATTTT
V gene: TRBV4-1; clone size: .; J gene: TRBJ2-2; D gene: TRBD1; CDR3 length: 16; CDR3 protein: CASSQEPGQGTGELFF; CDR3 DNA: TGCGCCAGCAGCCAAGAGCCGGGACAGGGCACCGGGGAGCTGTTTTTT
V gene: TRBV19; clone size: .; J gene: TRBJ1-1; D gene: .; CDR3 length: 14; CDR3 protein: CATLDRATNTEAFF; CDR3 DNA: TGTGCCACCCTCGACCGGGCCACGAACACTGAAGCTTTCTTT
V gene: TRBV28; clone size: .; J gene: TRBJ1-2; D gene: .; CDR3 length: 14; CDR3 protein: CASRLQGVDYGYTF; CDR3 DNA: TGTGCCAGCAGGTTACAGGGAGTGGACTATGGCTACACCTTC
V gene: TRBV27; clone size: once; J gene: TRBJ1-1; D gene: TRBD1; CDR3 length: 16; CDR3 protein: CASSLTRQGLNTEAFF; CDR3 DNA: TGTGCCAGCAGTTTAACGAGACAGGGCCTGAACACTGAAGCTTTCTTT
V gene: TRBV27; clone size: .; J gene: TRBJ2-1; D gene: .; CDR3 length: 15; CDR3 protein: CASSPSGSSYNEQFF; CDR3 DNA: TGTGCCAGCAGTCCCAGCGGAAGCTCCTACAATGAGCAGTTCTTC
V gene: TRBV5-1; clone size: .; J gene: TRBJ1-1; D gene: .; CDR3 length: 13; CDR3 protein: CASSGGVGTEAFF; CDR3 DNA: TGCGCCAGCAGTGGGGGGGTAGGAACTGAAGCTTTCTTT
V gene: TRBV7-7; clone size: .; J gene: TRBJ2-5; D gene: TRBD1; CDR3 length: 15; CDR3 protein: CASSLGGQGWETQYF; CDR3 DNA: TGTGCTAGCAGCTTAGGGGGACAGGGCTGGGAGACCCAGTACTTC
V gene: TRBV28; clone size: once; J gene: TRBJ2-5; D gene: .; CDR3 length: 15; CDR3 protein: CASRTPSGVQETQYF; CDR3 DNA: TGTGCCAGCAGGACCCCATCCGGAGTTCAAGAGACCCAGTACTTC
V gene: TRBV11-2; clone size: .; J gene: TRBJ2-3; D gene: TRBD2; CDR3 length: 15; CDR3 protein: CASARGGANTDTQYF; CDR3 DNA: TGTGCCAGCGCTCGGGGGGGCGCAAACACAGATACGCAGTATTTT
V gene: TRBV28; clone size: .; J gene: TRBJ2-1; D gene: TRBD2; CDR3 length: 15; CDR3 protein: CASSLRGRAGNEQFF; CDR3 DNA: TGTGCCAGCAGTTTACGCGGGAGGGCCGGCAATGAGCAGTTCTTC
V gene: TRBV5-1; clone size: .; J gene: TRBJ2-2; D gene: TRBD2; CDR3 length: 19; CDR3 protein: CASRNAYLTSGSGSGELFF; CDR3 DNA: TGCGCCAGCAGAAATGCATACCTCACTAGCGGGAGTGGATCAGGGGAGCTGTTTTTT
V gene: TRBV25-1; clone size: once; J gene: TRBJ2-4; D gene: TRBD1; CDR3 length: 16; CDR3 protein: CASSAGGELAKNIQYF; CDR3 DNA: TGTGCCAGCAGTGCAGGGGGCGAATTGGCCAAAAACATTCAGTACTTC
V gene: TRBV6-5; clone size: once; J gene: TRBJ1-3; D gene: .; CDR3 length: 15; CDR3 protein: CASSYDTGSGNTIYF; CDR3 DNA: TGTGCCAGCAGTTACGATACGGGGTCTGGAAACACCATATATTTT
V gene: TRBV10-2; clone size: .; J gene: TRBJ1-2; D gene: TRBD1; CDR3 length: 15; CDR3 protein: CASSDPGQWNYGYTF; CDR3 DNA: TGCGCCAGCAGTGACCCGGGACAGTGGAACTATGGCTACACCTTC
V gene: TRBV28; clone size: .; J gene: TRBJ2-1; D gene: .; CDR3 length: 16; CDR3 protein: CASSFVGPPGRNEQFF; CDR3 DNA: TGTGCCAGCAGTTTTGTGGGACCACCTGGGCGCAATGAGCAGTTCTTC
V gene: TRBV6-5; clone size: .; J gene: TRBJ2-5; D gene: TRBD1; CDR3 length: 12; CDR3 protein: CASRTGGKTQYF; CDR3 DNA: TGTGCCAGCAGAACAGGGGGGAAGACCCAGTACTTC
V gene: TRBV18; clone size: .; J gene: TRBJ1-5; D gene: .; CDR3 length: 15; CDR3 protein: CASSPFSSQSEPQHF; CDR3 DNA: TGTGCCAGCTCACCGTTCAGCAGTCAATCAGAACCCCAGCATTTT